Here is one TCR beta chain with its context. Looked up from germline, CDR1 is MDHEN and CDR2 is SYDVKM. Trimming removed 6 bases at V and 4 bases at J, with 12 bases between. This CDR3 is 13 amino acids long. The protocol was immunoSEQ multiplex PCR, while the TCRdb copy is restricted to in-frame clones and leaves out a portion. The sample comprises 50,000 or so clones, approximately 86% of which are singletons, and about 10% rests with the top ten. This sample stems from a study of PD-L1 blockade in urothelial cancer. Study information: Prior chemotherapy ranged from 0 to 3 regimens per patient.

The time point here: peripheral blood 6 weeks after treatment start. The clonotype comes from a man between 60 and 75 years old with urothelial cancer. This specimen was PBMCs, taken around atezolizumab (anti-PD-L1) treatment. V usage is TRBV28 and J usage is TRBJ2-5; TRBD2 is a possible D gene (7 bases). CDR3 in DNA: TGTGCCAGCAGAAAGGGGGGGCGAGAGACCCAGTACTTC. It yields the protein CASRKGGRETQYF.